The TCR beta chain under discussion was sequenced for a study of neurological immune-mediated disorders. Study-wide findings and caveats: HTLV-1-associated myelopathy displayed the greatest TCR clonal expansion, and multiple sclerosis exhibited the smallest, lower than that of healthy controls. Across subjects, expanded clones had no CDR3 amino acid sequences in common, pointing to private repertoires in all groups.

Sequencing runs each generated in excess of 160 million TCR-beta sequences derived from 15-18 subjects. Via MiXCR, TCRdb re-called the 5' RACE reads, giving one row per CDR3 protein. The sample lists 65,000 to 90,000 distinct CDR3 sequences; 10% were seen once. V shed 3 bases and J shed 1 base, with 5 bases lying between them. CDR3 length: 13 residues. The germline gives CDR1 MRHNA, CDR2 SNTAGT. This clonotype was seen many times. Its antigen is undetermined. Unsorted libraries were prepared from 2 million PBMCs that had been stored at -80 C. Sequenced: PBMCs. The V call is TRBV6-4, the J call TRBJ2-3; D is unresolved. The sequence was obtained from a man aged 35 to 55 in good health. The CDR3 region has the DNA TGTGCCAGCAGTGAAAGCGGCACAGATACGCAGTATTTT. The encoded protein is CASSESGTDTQYF.